This TCR beta chain was sequenced for a study of control samples from healthy donors and cancer patients. Trimming removed 4 bases from V and 8 bases from J, with 20 bases in between. The CDR3 length is 16 residues. Germline assignment: CDR1 MGHRA and CDR2 YSYEKL. TCRdb's copy holds only in-frame clones and misses some; the assay was immunoSEQ multiplex PCR. The sample shows 140,000 to 150,000 clones, 80% to 95% of them seen only once. Sample: blood. The sequence was obtained from a man aged 18 to 35 in good health. The chain has TRBV4-1 and TRBJ1-4; tentatively, D is TRBD1 (5 bases). The DNA of the CDR3 is TGCGCCAGCAGCCCCCGCTCGGGCAGGGTGTCGGAAAAACTGTTTTTT. Translating gives CASSPRSGRVSEKLFF.